The present TCR beta chain was sequenced within a study of CD8 T cell repertoires and HIV-1 epitope variants (TCRdb year 2020). Looking at the study overall: T cells were stimulated in separate culture wells with each of twenty-five peptides representing autologous and known Gag and Nef epitope variants. Control conditions included a CMV, EBV and flu peptide pool, the Ebola AY9 epitope as negative control, and a no-peptide well. Tested epitopes included three Gag epitope families and Nef HW9 and YT9. T cells were enriched using the EasySep Human T Cell Enrichment Kit and were co-cultured with equal numbers of autologous T cell-negative cells serving as antigen-presenting cells. The cultures were grown for roughly ten days in IMDM with gentamicin, and half of the media was changed on days 3 and 7 with IL-2, IL-7 and IL-15 added. An aliquot of 1M T cells was saved as an uncultured baseline condition, separate from the approximately 75 T cell cultures. Running each culture condition in triplicate, except for one peptide done in duplicate, gave a total of some 91 T cell cultures. The full study reports these points: The assay could identify only TCR beta chains and pointed to proliferation in response to antigen, not to T cell function or cytokine profile. Five or six clonotypes recognized the Nef KF9 family and one the HW9 family, with no responses to the TAALDMSHF plasma variant. Nine or ten antigen-specific TCR beta clonotypes were identified, of which 6 or 7 appeared to be cross-reactive for autologous or known escape epitope variants.

The table lists this clone with a few counts. Which antigen it targets is not known. No qualities accompany the bases; no much larger clone lies one base away. The CDR3 runs 15 residues from the cysteine to the phenylalanine. Only the CDR3 part of the read is kept: 45 bases, read in frame from the first base. Trimming leaves V shorter by 1 base and J shorter by 4 bases, with the junction holding 3 bases beyond the gene matches. CDR1 and CDR2 (LNHDA, SQIVND) derive from the germline V gene (reference sequence). The EasySep Human CD8+ T Cell Enrichment Kit was used on day 10 to isolate CD8+ T cells from every culture. Sequencing of TCR beta CDR3 regions was performed at survey depth on the immunoSEQ platform. The QIAamp DNA micro kit was used to extract genomic DNA from every cultured and uncultured CD8+ T cell population. As for how the authors treated the data: Samples with fewer than 5,000 productive reads were excluded, resulting in the removal of about 7% of the 75 HIV peptide-stimulated cultures. A MANAFEST web app trimmed sequences to CDR3 and removed nonproductive sequences, CDR3s under 5 amino acids, and those not starting C or ending F/W. Clonotypes were classified as antigen-specific only if expansion was observed in at least 2 of 3 replicates versus the no-peptide control at FDR 0.01, only within one epitope family. Specific clonotypes also needed at least fivefold higher frequency than in wells stimulated with peptides from other epitope families. This is the immuneACCESS table as TCRdb keeps it, with only in-frame sequences that have V and J called. A part of the clones is gone; compared with another copy, unresolved V genes explain less than half, and the rest is unexplained. V, J and clone size were drawn from that table, and D and trimming were deduced from the DNA. This sample gives more than 4,500 clones in total; around 66% of them show up just once. Roughly 40% of the sample rests with the top ten.

The receptor was derived from a male donor with HIV. The V and J genes are TRBV19 and TRBJ2-1, and 8 junction bases match TRBD2. Sequencing was carried out using cultured CD8+ T cells derived from PBMCs. In nucleotide form, the sequence is TGTGCCAGTAGTATAGGGACTAGCAGTTACAATGAGCAGTTCTTC. Translated, it gives CASSIGTSSYNEQFF.